Listed below are T cell receptor beta chains from one sample, sequenced in a study of shared clonotypes between healthy human individuals. The method was immunoSEQ multiplex PCR; TCRdb's version includes in-frame clones alone and lacks a portion of them. The profile shows around 700,000 clones, around 90% of them singletons. Input material: naive CD8+ T cells sorted from blood. These receptors were obtained from a man aged 30 to 39 in good health. The CDR3 runs from the conserved cysteine through the conserved F or W. Each record gives: clone size, V gene, J gene, D gene, CDR3 protein, CDR3 DNA. D genes are given only for firm matches. Size is stated for part of the rows, as once, few or many counts, or as a class when the clone is expanded.

.	TRBV5-1	TRBJ2-3	TRBD2	CASSSRTSSPDTQYF	TGCGCCAGCAGCTCGAGGACTAGCTCGCCAGATACGCAGTATTTT
few	TRBV5-1	TRBJ2-1	TRBD1	CASSFWRDRESNEQFF	TGCGCCAGCAGCTTCTGGAGGGACAGGGAGAGCAATGAGCAGTTCTTC
.	TRBV7-6	TRBJ2-1	TRBD2	CASSSPPSGINDEQFF	TGTGCCAGCAGCTCCCCCCCTAGCGGGATTAACGATGAGCAGTTCTTC
.	TRBV11-2	TRBJ2-5	TRBD1	CASSPLLGTGVQETQYF	TGTGCCAGCAGCCCACTCCTTGGGACAGGCGTCCAAGAGACCCAGTACTTC
.	TRBV15	TRBJ2-2	TRBD1	CATSRSGQGAQDTGELFF	TGTGCCACCAGCAGGTCGGGACAGGGGGCGCAAGACACCGGGGAGCTGTTTTTT
few	TRBV29-1	TRBJ1-2	.	CSVEELTPGGYTF	TGCAGCGTTGAAGAGTTGACGCCGGGTGGCTACACCTTC
.	TRBV5-5	TRBJ2-3	TRBD1	CASSWGQDSGPSTDTQYF	TGTGCCAGCAGCTGGGGACAGGACAGCGGGCCGAGCACAGATACGCAGTATTTT
once	TRBV4-3	TRBJ2-3	TRBD1	CASSQLTGVDTDTQYF	TGCGCCAGCAGCCAACTAACAGGGGTTGACACAGATACGCAGTATTTT
.	TRBV7-9	TRBJ1-2	.	CASSLDFQTPLYGYTF	TGTGCCAGCAGCTTAGATTTCCAGACCCCCCTCTATGGCTACACCTTC
.	TRBV29-1	TRBJ2-1	.	CSSFSGQSSYNEQFF	TGCAGCTCTTTCTCGGGACAAAGCTCCTACAATGAGCAGTTCTTC
.	TRBV27	TRBJ2-5	.	CASNPLGATVKTQYF	TGTGCCAGCAATCCCCTCGGGGCCACGGTCAAGACCCAGTACTTC
few	TRBV28	TRBJ2-7	.	CASSWTSYEQYF	TGTGCCAGCAGTTGGACCTCCTACGAGCAGTACTTC
.	TRBV29-1	TRBJ2-3	TRBD2	CSVEYSAAGEPVSTDTQYF	TGCAGCGTTGAATATTCGGCAGCGGGAGAGCCTGTTAGCACAGATACGCAGTATTTT
.	TRBV28	TRBJ2-7	.	CASTFSPSYEQYF	TGTGCCAGCACCTTCTCCCCCTCCTACGAGCAGTACTTC
.	TRBV7-9	TRBJ2-7	TRBD2	CASSSRQGLAVYEQYF	TGTGCCAGCAGCTCCCGCCAAGGACTAGCGGTCTACGAGCAGTACTTC
once	TRBV19	TRBJ1-5	.	CASSIWRTFNQPQHF	TGTGCCAGTAGTATTTGGCGGACGTTCAATCAGCCCCAGCATTTT
.	TRBV5-1	TRBJ1-1	.	CASSPTRTETDTEAFF	TGCGCCAGCAGCCCAACCAGGACAGAGACGGACACTGAAGCTTTCTTT